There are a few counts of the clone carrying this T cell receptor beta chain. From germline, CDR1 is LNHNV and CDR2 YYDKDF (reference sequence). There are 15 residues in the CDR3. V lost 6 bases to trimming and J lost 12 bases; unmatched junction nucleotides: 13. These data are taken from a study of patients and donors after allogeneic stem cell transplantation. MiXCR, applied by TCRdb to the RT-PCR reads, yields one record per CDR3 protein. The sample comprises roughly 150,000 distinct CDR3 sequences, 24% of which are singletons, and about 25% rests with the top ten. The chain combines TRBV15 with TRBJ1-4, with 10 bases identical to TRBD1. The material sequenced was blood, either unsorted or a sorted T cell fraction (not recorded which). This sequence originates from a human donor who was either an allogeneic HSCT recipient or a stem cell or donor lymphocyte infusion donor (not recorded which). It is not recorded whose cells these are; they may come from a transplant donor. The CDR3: CATRTLRDRGLQLFF. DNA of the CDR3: TGTGCCACCAGAACACTCCGGGACAGGGGATTGCAACTGTTTTTT.